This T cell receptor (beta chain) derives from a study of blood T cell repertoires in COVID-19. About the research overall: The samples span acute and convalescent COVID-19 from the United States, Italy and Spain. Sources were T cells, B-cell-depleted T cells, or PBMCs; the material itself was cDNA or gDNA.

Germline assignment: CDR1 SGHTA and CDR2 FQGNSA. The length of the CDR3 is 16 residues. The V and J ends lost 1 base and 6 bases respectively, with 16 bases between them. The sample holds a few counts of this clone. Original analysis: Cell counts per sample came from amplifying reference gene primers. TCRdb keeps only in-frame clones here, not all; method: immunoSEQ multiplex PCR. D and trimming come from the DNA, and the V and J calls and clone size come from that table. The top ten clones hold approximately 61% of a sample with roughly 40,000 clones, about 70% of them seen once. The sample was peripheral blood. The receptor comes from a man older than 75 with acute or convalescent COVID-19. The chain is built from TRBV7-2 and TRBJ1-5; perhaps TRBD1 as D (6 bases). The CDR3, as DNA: TGTGCCAGCAGCTTAGGCAGGGGAAAGGCTCGTCAGCCCCAGCATTTT. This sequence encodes CASSLGRGKARQPQHF.